These 7 T cell receptor beta chains came from one sample sequenced in a study of cytomegalovirus exposure and HLA in healthy donors. Use of 60 Vbeta and 13 Jbeta primers characterized the PCR. The repertoire was sequenced with immunoSEQ multiplex PCR; TCRdb's copy has only in-frame clones and lacks some. The table records under 200,000 clones, over 80% of them present only once. Sequenced: PBMCs. Every receptor here comes from a male donor in good health and CMV-seropositive.

V is TRBV25-1 and J is TRBJ1-2, with 10 bases fitting TRBD1. The CDR3 is made up of 13 amino acids. The junction had 6 bases not matched to a gene; V was cut back by 8 bases and J by 6 bases. Per germline, CDR1 MGHDK and CDR2 SYGVNS. CDR3 sequence reads: CASLEGQGHGYTF. Here the CDR3 DNA reads TGTGCCAGCCTAGAGGGACAGGGGCATGGCTACACCTTC.

A few counts support this clone. The chain joins TRBV15 to TRBJ2-5; the match to TRBD2 covers 11 bases. The germline V gene has CDR1 LNHNV and CDR2 YYDKDF (reference sequence). The junction had 6 bases not matched to a gene; V was cut back by 1 base and J by 5 bases. The CDR3 loop spans 16 amino acids. The chain's CDR3 is CATSRAQVAGGETQYF. The DNA of the CDR3 is TGTGCCACCAGCAGAGCCCAGGTAGCGGGAGGGGAGACCCAGTACTTC. Together with reference TRBV15 and TRBJ2-5, the CDR3 gives the full variable domain: DAMVIQNPRYQVTQFGKPVTLSCSQTLNHNVMYWYQQKSSQAPKLLFHYYDKDFNNEADTPDNFQSRRPNTSFCFLDIRSPGLGDTAMYLCATSRAQVAGGETQYFGPGTRLLVL.

The chain recombines TRBV5-6 with TRBJ1-1, with D unresolved. CDR1 is SGHDT, CDR2 YYEEEE, per germline. Deletions cut 2 bases from V and 1 base from J, with 9 bases between. The CDR3 is 14 amino acids. The CDR3 loop reads CASSLQTRNTEAFF. DNA of the CDR3: TGTGCCAGCAGCTTACAGACACGGAACACTGAAGCTTTCTTT.

V and J are TRBV2 and TRBJ1-5; D perhaps matches TRBD1 (6 bases). Deletions cut 10 bases from V and 7 bases from J, with 17 bases between. The CDR3 loop spans 13 amino acids. The V gene's germline CDR1 is SNHLY and CDR2 FYNNEI. The CDR3 nucleotides are TGTGCCACTCGTCGGACAGAGCGCCAGCCCCAGCATTTT. Its translation is CATRRTERQPQHF.

The CDR3 region is CASSLASVGFEQYF. CDR3 sequence (DNA): TGTGCCAGCAGCTTAGCTTCGGTGGGCTTCGAGCAGTACTTC. This chain joins TRBV7-9 and TRBJ2-5, with D uncertain. Matching the DNA end better, TRBJ2-7 makes the J call doubtful. This CDR3 spans 14 amino acids. In germline, CDR1 is SEHNR, CDR2 FQNEAQ (reference sequence).

This clone was detected only once. This sample includes further DNA sequences coding for the same CDR3. The genes are TRBV27 and TRBJ1-5, with TRBD1 matching over 8 bases. CDR3 length: 14 residues. The V and J ends lost 4 bases and 4 bases, in that order; junction bases with no gene match: 3. Germline V gives CDR1 MNHEY, CDR2 SMNVEV (reference sequence). DNA of the CDR3: TGTGCCAGCAGTTGGACAGGGCCAAATCAGCCCCAGCATTTT. Translated: CASSWTGPNQPQHF.

The chain couples TRBV5-8 to TRBJ2-7, with D possibly being TRBD2 (6 bases). The CDR3 length is 12 residues. Germline CDR1 SGHTS, CDR2 YDEGEE. Trimming shortened V by 10 bases and J by 2 bases, and 13 bases separated the two germline ends. CDR3 amino acids: CAARDSAYEQYF. The CDR3 DNA sequence: TGTGCCGCCAGGGACTCGGCCTACGAGCAGTACTTC.